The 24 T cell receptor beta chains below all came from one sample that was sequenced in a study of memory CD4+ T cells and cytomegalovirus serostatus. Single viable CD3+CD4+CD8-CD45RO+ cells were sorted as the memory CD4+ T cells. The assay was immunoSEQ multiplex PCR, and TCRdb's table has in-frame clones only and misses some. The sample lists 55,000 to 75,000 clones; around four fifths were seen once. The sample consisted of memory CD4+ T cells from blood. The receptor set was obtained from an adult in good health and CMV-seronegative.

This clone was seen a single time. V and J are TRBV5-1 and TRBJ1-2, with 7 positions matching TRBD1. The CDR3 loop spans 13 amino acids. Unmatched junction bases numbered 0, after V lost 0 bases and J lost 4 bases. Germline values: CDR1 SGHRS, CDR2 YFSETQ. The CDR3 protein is CASSLAGGYGYTF. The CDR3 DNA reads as TGCGCCAGCAGCTTGGCAGGGGGCTATGGCTACACCTTC.

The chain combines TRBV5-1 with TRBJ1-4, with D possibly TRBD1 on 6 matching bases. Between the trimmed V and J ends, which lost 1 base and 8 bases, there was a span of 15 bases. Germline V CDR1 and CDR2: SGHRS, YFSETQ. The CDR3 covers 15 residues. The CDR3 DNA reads TGCGCCAGCAGCTTGACATTGGACAGCAGGGAAAAACTGTTTTTT. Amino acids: CASSLTLDSREKLFF.

The CDR3 nucleotides read TGTGCCAGCAGCTCCCGACAGGGGAGGCAGCCCCAGCATTTT. Amino acids: CASSSRQGRQPQHF. The chain recombines TRBV7-2 with TRBJ1-5, with 8 bases identical to TRBD1. The CDR3 is 14 amino acids. Trimming removed 4 bases from V and 7 bases from J; junction bases left unmatched: 6. Germline V gives CDR1 SGHTA, CDR2 FQGNSA.

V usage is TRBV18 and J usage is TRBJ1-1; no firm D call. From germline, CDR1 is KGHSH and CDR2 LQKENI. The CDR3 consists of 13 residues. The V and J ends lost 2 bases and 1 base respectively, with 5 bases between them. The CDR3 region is CASSPSQNTEAFF. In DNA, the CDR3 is TGTGCCAGCTCACCATCACAGAACACTGAAGCTTTCTTT.

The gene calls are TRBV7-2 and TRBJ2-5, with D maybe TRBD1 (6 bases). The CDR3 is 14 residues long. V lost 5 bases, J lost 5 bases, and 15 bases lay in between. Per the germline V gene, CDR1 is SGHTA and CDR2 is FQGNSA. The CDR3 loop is CASSPAGVRETQYF. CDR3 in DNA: TGTGCCAGCAGCCCCGCAGGGGTACGGGAGACCCAGTACTTC.

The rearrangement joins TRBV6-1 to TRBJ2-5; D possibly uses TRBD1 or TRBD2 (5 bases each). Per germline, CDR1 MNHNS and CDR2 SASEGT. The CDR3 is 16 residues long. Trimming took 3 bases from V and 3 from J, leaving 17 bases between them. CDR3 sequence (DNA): TGTGCCAGCAGTGATCAATTACGGGGCAGGGAAGAGACCCAGTACTTC. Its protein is CASSDQLRGREETQYF.

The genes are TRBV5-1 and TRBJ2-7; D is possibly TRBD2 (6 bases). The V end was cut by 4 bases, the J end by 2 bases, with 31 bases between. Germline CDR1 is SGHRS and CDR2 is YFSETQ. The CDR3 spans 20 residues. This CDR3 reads CASSPTLGEAALSLTYEQYF. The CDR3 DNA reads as TGCGCCAGCAGCCCAACGCTAGGGGAGGCAGCTTTGAGTTTGACCTACGAGCAGTACTTC.

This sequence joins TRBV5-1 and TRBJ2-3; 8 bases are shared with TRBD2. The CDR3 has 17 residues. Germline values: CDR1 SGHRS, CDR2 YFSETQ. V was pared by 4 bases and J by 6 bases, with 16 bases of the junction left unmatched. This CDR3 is CASSPDPVAGTYDTQYF. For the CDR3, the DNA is TGCGCCAGCAGCCCCGATCCGGTAGCGGGGACTTATGATACGCAGTATTTT.

CDR3 bases: TGTGCCAGCACCCAAGTCCGGACCCAAGAGACCCAGTACTTC. It is translated as CASTQVRTQETQYF. The chain uses TRBV6-6 and TRBJ2-5; D is ambiguous. The germline CDR1 and CDR2 sequences are MNHNY and SVGAGI (reference sequence). V was cut by 7 bases and J by 1 base, with 13 bases left in between. The length of the CDR3 is 14 residues.

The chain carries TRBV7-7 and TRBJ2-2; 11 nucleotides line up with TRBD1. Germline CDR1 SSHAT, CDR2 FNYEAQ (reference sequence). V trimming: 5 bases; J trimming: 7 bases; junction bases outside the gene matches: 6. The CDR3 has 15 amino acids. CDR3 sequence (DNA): TGTGCCAGCAGCGCCGGGACAGGGGGTGTCGGGGAGCTGTTTTTT. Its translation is CASSAGTGGVGELFF. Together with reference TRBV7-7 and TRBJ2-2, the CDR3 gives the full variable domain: GAGVSQSPRYKVTKRGQDVTLRCDPISSHATLYWYQQALGQGPEFLTYFNYEAQPDKSGLPSDRFSAERPEGSISTLTIQRTEQRDSAMYRCASSAGTGGVGELFFGEGSRLTVL.

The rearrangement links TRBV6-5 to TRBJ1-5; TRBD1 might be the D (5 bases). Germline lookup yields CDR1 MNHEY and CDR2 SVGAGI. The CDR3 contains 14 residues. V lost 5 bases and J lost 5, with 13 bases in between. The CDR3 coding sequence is TGTGCCAGCAGTGTTGCAGGGTCGTATCAGCCCCAGCATTTT. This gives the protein CASSVAGSYQPQHF.

The CDR3 region has the DNA TGTGCCAGCAGCGCAGGGACTAGCGGGGGCAGAGAGACCCAGTACTTC. The encoded protein is CASSAGTSGGRETQYF. The chain recombines TRBV5-4 with TRBJ2-5, with 14 bases fitting TRBD2. The CDR3 loop spans 16 amino acids. Germline V CDR1 and CDR2: SGHNT, YYREEE (reference sequence). The V segment lost 4 bases and the J segment 4 bases; nucleotides outside the gene matches: 6. Drawing the rest from reference TRBV5-4 and TRBJ2-5, the complete variable domain is ETGVTQSPTHLIKTRGQQVTLRCSSQSGHNTVSWYQQALGQGPQFIFQYYREEENGRGNFPPRFSGLQFPNYSSELNVNALELDDSALYLCASSAGTSGGRETQYFGPGTRLLVL.

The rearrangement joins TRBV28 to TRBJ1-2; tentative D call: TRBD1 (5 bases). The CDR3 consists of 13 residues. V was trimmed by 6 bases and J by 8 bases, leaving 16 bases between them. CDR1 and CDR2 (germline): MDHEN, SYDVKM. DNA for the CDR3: TGTGCCAGCAGGCGGGGCGGGGACGTCGGCTACACCTTC. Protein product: CASRRGGDVGYTF.

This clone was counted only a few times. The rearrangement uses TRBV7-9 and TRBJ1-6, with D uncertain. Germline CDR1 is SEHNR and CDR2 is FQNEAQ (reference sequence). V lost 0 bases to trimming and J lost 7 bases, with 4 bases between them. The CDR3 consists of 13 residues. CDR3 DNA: TGTGCCAGCAGCTTAGCGGGGAATTCACCCCTCCACTTT. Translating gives CASSLAGNSPLHF. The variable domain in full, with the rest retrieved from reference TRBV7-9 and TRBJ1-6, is DTGVSQNPRHKITKRGQNVTFRCDPISEHNRLYWYRQTLGQGPEFLTYFQNEAQLEKSRLLSDRFSAERPKGSFSTLEIQRTEQGDSAMYLCASSLAGNSPLHFGNGTRLTVT.

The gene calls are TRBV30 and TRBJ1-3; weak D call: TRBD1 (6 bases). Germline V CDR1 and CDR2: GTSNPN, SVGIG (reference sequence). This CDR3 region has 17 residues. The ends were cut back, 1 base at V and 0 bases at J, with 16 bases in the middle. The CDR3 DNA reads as TGTGCCTGGAGTGAGGGGGGGTCCTCTCTCTCTGGAAACACCATATATTTT. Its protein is CAWSEGGSSLSGNTIYF.

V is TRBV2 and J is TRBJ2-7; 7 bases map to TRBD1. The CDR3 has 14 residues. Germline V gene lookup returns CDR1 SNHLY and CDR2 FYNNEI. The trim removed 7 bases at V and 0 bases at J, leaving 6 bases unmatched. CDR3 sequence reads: CASIAGGHSYEQYF. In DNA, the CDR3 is TGTGCCAGCATTGCAGGGGGACACTCCTACGAGCAGTACTTC.

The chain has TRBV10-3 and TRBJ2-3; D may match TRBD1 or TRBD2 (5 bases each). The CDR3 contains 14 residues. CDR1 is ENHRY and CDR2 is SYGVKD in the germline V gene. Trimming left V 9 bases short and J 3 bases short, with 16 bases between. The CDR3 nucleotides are TGTGCCATAGGGACGGCCCTTTTGACAGATACGCAGTATTTT. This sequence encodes CAIGTALLTDTQYF.

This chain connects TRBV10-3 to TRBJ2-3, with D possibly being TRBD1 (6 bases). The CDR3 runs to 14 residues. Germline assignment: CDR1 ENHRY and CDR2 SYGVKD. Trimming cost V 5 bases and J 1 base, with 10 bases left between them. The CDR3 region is CAISLGGRTDTQYF. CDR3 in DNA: TGTGCCATCAGTCTAGGGGGACGCACAGATACGCAGTATTTT.

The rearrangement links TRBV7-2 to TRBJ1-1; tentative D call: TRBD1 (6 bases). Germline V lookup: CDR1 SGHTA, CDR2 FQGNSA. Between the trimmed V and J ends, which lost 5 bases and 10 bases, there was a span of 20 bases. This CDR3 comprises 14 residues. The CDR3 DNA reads TGTGCCAGCAGCCCTATTGGACAGACCGGCGGAGCTTTCTTT. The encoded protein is CASSPIGQTGGAFF. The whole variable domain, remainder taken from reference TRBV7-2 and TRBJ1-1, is GAGVSQSPSNKVTEKGKDVELRCDPISGHTALYWYRQSLGQGLEFLIYFQGNSAPDKSGLPSDRFSAERTGGSVSTLTIQRTQQEDSAVYLCASSPIGQTGGAFFGQGTRLTVV.

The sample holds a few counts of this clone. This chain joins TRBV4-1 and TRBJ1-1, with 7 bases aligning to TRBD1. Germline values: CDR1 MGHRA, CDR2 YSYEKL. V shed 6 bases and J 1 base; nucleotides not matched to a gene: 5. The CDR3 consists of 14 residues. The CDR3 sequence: CASRGQLKNTEAFF. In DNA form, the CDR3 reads TGCGCCAGCAGGGGACAGCTGAAGAACACTGAAGCTTTCTTT.

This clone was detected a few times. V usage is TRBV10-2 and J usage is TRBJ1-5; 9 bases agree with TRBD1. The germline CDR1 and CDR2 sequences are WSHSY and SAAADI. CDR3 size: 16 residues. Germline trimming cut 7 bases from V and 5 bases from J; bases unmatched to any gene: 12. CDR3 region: CASNRDRVSRDQPQHF. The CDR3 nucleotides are TGCGCCAGCAACCGGGACAGGGTTTCAAGGGATCAGCCCCAGCATTTT.

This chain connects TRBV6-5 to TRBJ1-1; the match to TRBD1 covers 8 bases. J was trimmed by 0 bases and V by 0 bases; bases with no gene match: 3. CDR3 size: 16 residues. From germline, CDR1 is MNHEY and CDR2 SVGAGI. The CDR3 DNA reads TGTGCCAGCAGTTACTCGAGACAGGGGATGAACACTGAAGCTTTCTTT. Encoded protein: CASSYSRQGMNTEAFF.

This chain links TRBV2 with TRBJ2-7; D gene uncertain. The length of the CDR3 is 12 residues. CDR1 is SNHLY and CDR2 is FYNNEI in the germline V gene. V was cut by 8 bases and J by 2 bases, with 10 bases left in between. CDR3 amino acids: CASVAEPYEQYF. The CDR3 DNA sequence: TGTGCCAGCGTGGCAGAGCCCTACGAGCAGTACTTC. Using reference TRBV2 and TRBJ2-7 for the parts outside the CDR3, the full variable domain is EPEVTQTPSHQVTQMGQEVILRCVPISNHLYFYWYRQILGQKVEFLVSFYNNEISEKSEIFDDQFSVERPDGSNFTLKIRSTKLEDSAMYFCASVAEPYEQYFGPGTRLTVT.

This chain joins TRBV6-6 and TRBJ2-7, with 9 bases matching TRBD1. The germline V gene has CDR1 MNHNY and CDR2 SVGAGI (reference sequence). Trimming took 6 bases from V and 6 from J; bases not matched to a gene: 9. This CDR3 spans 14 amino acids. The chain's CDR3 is CASSRDRDRFEQYF. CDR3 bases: TGTGCCAGCAGCAGGGACAGGGATCGCTTCGAGCAGTACTTC.